This section outlines one T cell receptor (beta chain) sequence together with its context. The sample comes from a study of blood T cell repertoires in COVID-19. Method: immunoSEQ multiplex PCR; TCRdb's copy keeps in-frame clones and lacks some. The table includes roughly 260,000 clones, approximately 80% detected once. This CDR3 is 13 amino acids long. CDR1 and CDR2 (germline): MNHEY, SVGAGI. Trimming took 8 bases from V and 5 from J; bases not matched to a gene: 6. The V call is TRBV6-5, the J call TRBJ1-2, with 9 bases matching TRBD1. The sequenced material came from peripheral blood. The TCR comes from a woman older than 75 with active or convalescent COVID-19. In nucleotides, the CDR3 is TGTGCCAGCCGCACCGGGACAGGGTATGGCTACACCTTC. Its protein is CASRTGTGYGYTF.